One sample yielded the 25 T cell receptor beta chains listed below, sequenced in a study of cytomegalovirus exposure and HLA in healthy donors (dated by TCRdb to 2016 to 2017). Library method: the immunoSEQ multiplex PCR assay. For the multiplex PCR, a mixture combining 60 forward primers for TCR Vbeta segments and 13 reverse primers for TCR Jbeta segments was used. As stored in TCRdb, this immuneACCESS dataset retains in-frame rearrangements with V and J assigned. A fraction of the clones does not appear; measured against another copy, unresolved V genes explain less than half of the discrepancy, and the remainder lacks a known reason. Counted in this sample were about 150,000 clones; 76% of them appeared once. The biggest ten clones account for approximately 3% of the sample. The sequenced material came from PBMCs. These receptors originate from a male donor in good health and CMV-seronegative.

This clone was detected only a few times. The chain is built from TRBV10-3 and TRBJ1-6; 7 nucleotides line up with TRBD1. The germline V gene encodes CDR1 ENHRY and CDR2 SYGVKD. Unmatched junction bases numbered 9, after V lost 9 bases and J lost 7 bases. This CDR3 comprises 14 residues. CDR3 DNA sequence: TGTGCCATTCTAGGGACAGAGGCAAATTCACCCCTCCACTTT. This gives the protein CAILGTEANSPLHF.

The chain recombines TRBV11-2 with TRBJ2-1; 11 bases fit TRBD2. V lost 5 bases and J lost 4; bases outside the gene matches: 4. The CDR3 has 15 residues. Per the germline V gene, CDR1 is SGHAT and CDR2 is FQNNGV. Written as DNA, the CDR3 is TGTGCCAGCAGCCCGGGACTAGCGGAATACAATGAGCAGTTCTTC. This translates into CASSPGLAEYNEQFF.

This clone has just a few counts. Additional DNA sequences in this sample encode the identical CDR3. The chain is built from TRBV6-4 and TRBJ2-3; the D gene is possibly TRBD2 (6 bases). The V gene's germline CDR1 is MRHNA and CDR2 SNTAGT. The germline V and J ends were trimmed by 3 bases and 1 base, with 8 bases remaining between them. This CDR3 is built from 14 residues. DNA of the CDR3: TGTGCCAGCAGTGAACGCGGGGGCACAGATACGCAGTATTTT. It codes for CASSERGGTDTQYF.

This clone was observed a handful of times. The chain couples TRBV4-1 to TRBJ1-3; unclear D gene. Per the germline V gene, CDR1 is MGHRA and CDR2 is YSYEKL. V lost 0 bases to trimming and J lost 5 bases, with 11 bases between them. There are 15 residues in the CDR3. The CDR3 is CASSQDVQDRNTIYF. The DNA of the CDR3 is TGCGCCAGCAGCCAAGATGTTCAGGATAGAAACACCATATATTTT.

The chain has TRBV28 and TRBJ2-1, with 8 bases that match TRBD2. The J segment lost 6 bases and the V segment lost 5 bases, leaving 12 bases of the junction unmatched. CDR3 size: 16 residues. Germline CDR1 is MDHEN and CDR2 is SYDVKM. The CDR3 spells CASSPMGLVVINEQFF. The DNA of the CDR3 is TGTGCCAGCAGTCCTATGGGACTAGTCGTCATCAATGAGCAGTTCTTC.

V is TRBV27 and J is TRBJ2-7; D is unclear. This CDR3 spans 13 amino acids. Trimming took off 5 bases at V and 4 bases at J, with 12 bases between the two ends. Germline V gene data show CDR1 as MNHEY and CDR2 as SMNVEV (reference sequence). The CDR3 reads CASSPFPGYEQYF. DNA for the CDR3: TGTGCCAGCAGTCCCTTCCCGGGTTACGAGCAGTACTTC.

This clone was picked up one time. J is TRBJ2-3 and V is TRBV7-3; a possible D gene is TRBD1 (8 bases). The CDR3 loop spans 16 amino acids. Deletions cut 2 bases from V and 5 bases from J, with 17 bases between. CDR1 and CDR2 (germline): SGHTA, FQGTGA. CDR3 sequence (DNA): TGTGCCAGCAGCTTAGGACAGGGAGGGCAGAGAGATACGCAGTATTTT. Amino acid sequence: CASSLGQGGQRDTQYF. The entire variable domain, with the rest obtained from reference TRBV7-3 and TRBJ2-3, is as follows: GAGVSQTPSNKVTEKGKYVELRCDPISGHTALYWYRQSLGQGPEFLIYFQGTGAADDSGLPNDRFFAVRPEGSVSTLKIQRTERGDSAVYLCASSLGQGGQRDTQYFGPGTRLTVL.

Only a few counts were recorded for this clone. The V call is TRBV6-5, the J call TRBJ1-3; 9 bases align to TRBD1. The J segment lost 7 bases and the V segment lost 2 bases, leaving 3 bases of the junction unmatched. The CDR3 sequence is 14 residues long. In germline, CDR1 is MNHEY, CDR2 SVGAGI. The CDR3 sequence: CASSYATGGNTIYF. For the CDR3, the DNA is TGTGCCAGCAGTTACGCGACAGGGGGGAACACCATATATTTT.

V gene TRBV7-9 combines with J gene TRBJ2-7, with 7 bases identical to TRBD1. Germline V gene sequence: CDR1 SEHNR, CDR2 FQNEAQ (reference sequence). V shed 6 bases, J shed 3 bases, and the junction held 5 bases outside the gene matches. There are 13 residues in the CDR3. As DNA, the CDR3 is TGTGCCAGCAGTCGGGACAGTGGCTACGAGCAGTACTTC. The encoded protein is CASSRDSGYEQYF.

The chain carries TRBV18 and TRBJ1-2, with D possibly being TRBD1 (5 bases). In germline, CDR1 is KGHSH, CDR2 LQKENI. The CDR3 spans 15 residues. V was cut by 2 bases and J by 0 bases, with 10 bases left in between. The CDR3 region has the DNA TGTGCCAGCTCACCATCGACAGAGCCTAACTATGGCTACACCTTC. Translated, it gives CASSPSTEPNYGYTF.

The chain is built from TRBV30 and TRBJ1-2; TRBD1 matches 7 bases. CDR1 and CDR2 from the germline V gene are GTSNPN and SVGIG (reference sequence). This CDR3 spans 15 amino acids. J was trimmed by 4 bases and V by 2 bases; bases with no gene match: 10. This CDR3 reads CAWSTFLGDSYGYTF. In DNA, the CDR3 is TGTGCCTGGAGTACGTTCCTGGGGGACAGCTATGGCTACACCTTC.

The chain is built from TRBV30 and TRBJ2-2; 7 positions match TRBD1. Germline CDR1 reads GTSNPN; CDR2 reads SVGIG (reference sequence). Losses at the gene ends were 1 base for V and 4 bases for J; bases not matched to a gene: 9. The CDR3 is made up of 16 amino acids. DNA for the CDR3: TGTGCCTGGAGTGGCTTCCGACAGGGTCCCACCGGGGAGCTGTTTTTT. Translating it yields CAWSGFRQGPTGELFF.

The J gene is TRBJ2-5, the V gene TRBV29-1; 9 bases agree with TRBD1. The J call is uncertain, as TRBJ2-7 better fits the DNA end. The CDR3 covers 12 residues. CDR1 is SQVTM and CDR2 is ANQGSEA in the germline V gene. CDR3 loop: CSGRDRVHEQYF. DNA for the CDR3: TGCAGCGGCCGGGACAGGGTCCACGAGCAGTACTTC.

This chain connects TRBV19 to TRBJ2-1; no definite D call. The V gene lost 4 bases and the J gene lost 0 bases, with 7 bases spanning the gap. Germline CDR1 reads LNHDA; CDR2 reads SQIVND (reference sequence). The CDR3 length is 14 residues. CDR3 nucleotide sequence: TGTGCCAGTAGTAGAACAGCCTCCTACAATGAGCAGTTCTTC. This codes for CASSRTASYNEQFF.

This chain links TRBV6-1 with TRBJ2-7; TRBD2 is a possible D gene (5 bases). In germline, CDR1 is MNHNS, CDR2 SASEGT. The V end lost 10 bases, the J end lost 3 bases, and 10 bases lay between the germline ends. The CDR3 contains 11 residues. The CDR3 DNA reads TGTGCCACCACGGGATACTACGAGCAGTACTTC. It codes for CATTGYYEQYF.

The gene calls are TRBV19 and TRBJ2-1; 9 bases fit TRBD2. The trim removed 3 bases at V and 3 bases at J, leaving 6 bases unmatched. The germline V gene has CDR1 LNHDA and CDR2 SQIVND (reference sequence). This CDR3 region has 16 residues. CDR3 loop: CASSIPSGAFYNEQFF. The DNA for the CDR3 is TGTGCCAGTAGTATCCCTAGCGGGGCATTCTACAATGAGCAGTTCTTC.

The chain combines TRBV2 with TRBJ2-3; D possibly corresponds to TRBD2 (6 bases). This CDR3 is built from 14 residues. V was shortened by 7 bases and J by 4 bases, with 15 bases between the two germline ends. Germline V gene sequence: CDR1 SNHLY, CDR2 FYNNEI. This chain's CDR3 is CASIPRDLADTQYF. Written as DNA, the CDR3 is TGTGCCAGCATCCCCAGGGACTTAGCAGATACGCAGTATTTT.

In its sample, this clone was seen once. The chain employs TRBV7-9 and TRBJ2-7, with TRBD1 matching 7 bases. The CDR3 runs 14 residues. Germline assignment: CDR1 SEHNR and CDR2 FQNEAQ (reference sequence). J lost 2 bases, V lost 6 bases, and 7 bases had no gene match. CDR3 in amino acids: CASRSDRSAYEQYF. The CDR3 nucleotides read TGTGCCAGCAGATCGGACAGGTCCGCCTACGAGCAGTACTTC.

This chain connects TRBV7-5 to TRBJ2-3; the DNA was not compared with TRBD2, the D call given in the table. TRBV7-5 is flagged as a pseudogene. This CDR3 contains 16 residues. Written as DNA, the CDR3 is TGTGTCAGAAGCTTAACTAGCGGGAGATTTCCAGATACGCAGTATTTT. Protein: CVRSLTSGRFPDTQYF.

This sequence joins TRBV18 and TRBJ1-2; D is ambiguous. Trimming took off 3 bases at V and 2 bases at J, with 13 bases between the two ends. Germline V CDR1 and CDR2: KGHSH, LQKENI. This CDR3 has 15 amino acids. CDR3 DNA sequence: TGTGCCAGCTCACCGGCGGGGAGCACGAACTATGGCTACACCTTC. Translating it yields CASSPAGSTNYGYTF.

The rearrangement joins TRBV27 to TRBJ2-1; 10 positions agree with TRBD2. The CDR3 loop spans 15 amino acids. Unmatched junction bases numbered 2, after V lost 2 bases and J lost 4 bases. Germline CDR1 and CDR2: MNHEY and SMNVEV (reference sequence). The CDR3 bases are TGTGCCAGCAGTTTAGGGACTAGCGAATACAATGAGCAGTTCTTC. This codes for CASSLGTSEYNEQFF.

This clone has just one count. The chain uses TRBV5-4 and TRBJ1-2, with 8 nucleotides matching TRBD1. The CDR3 has 14 residues. Germline V gene lookup returns CDR1 SGHNT and CDR2 YYREEE (reference sequence). The V and J ends lost 4 bases and 3 bases, in that order; junction bases with no gene match: 5. The CDR3 region is CASSPPGQDYGYTF. Written as DNA, the CDR3 is TGTGCCAGCAGCCCGCCGGGACAGGACTATGGCTACACCTTC.

The V call is TRBV7-3, the J call TRBJ1-1; 7 bases agree with TRBD1. Germline V gene lookup returns CDR1 SGHTA and CDR2 FQGTGA. Trimming took 3 bases from V and 1 from J; bases not matched to a gene: 5. The CDR3 is 15 residues long. The CDR3 bases are TGTGCCAGCAGCTTGGGACAGCCAGCGAACACTGAAGCTTTCTTT. It yields the protein CASSLGQPANTEAFF.

The V call is TRBV2, the J call TRBJ2-7; no clear D gene. The V gene lost 5 bases and the J gene lost 2 bases, with 4 bases spanning the gap. The CDR3 is 11 amino acids. Per germline, CDR1 SNHLY and CDR2 FYNNEI. CDR3 region: CASSLTYEQYF. Written as DNA, the CDR3 is TGTGCCAGCAGTTTAACCTACGAGCAGTACTTC.

The chain uses TRBV10-3 and TRBJ2-7, with 7 bases lining up with TRBD2. Germline V gene data show CDR1 as ENHRY and CDR2 as SYGVKD. V lost 11 bases and J lost 5; bases outside the gene matches: 15. The CDR3 spans 14 residues. CDR3 loop: CAGARGGSSDEQYF. For the CDR3, the DNA is TGTGCCGGGGCTAGGGGCGGGAGTTCCGACGAGCAGTACTTC.